A selection of T cell receptor beta chains follows, all from one sample in a study of early T cells in non-severe SARS-CoV-2 infection. Each CDR3 protein gets one entry after TCRdb re-called the 5' RACE reads with MiXCR. Of 20,000 to 25,000 distinct CDR3 sequences in the sample, roughly 4% were seen once. Sequences were obtained from whole blood. These receptor sequences come from an adult who was a healthcare worker with PCR-confirmed SARS-CoV-2 infection or an uninfected control (not recorded which). The CDR3 runs from the conserved cysteine through the conserved F or W. The D gene is left open where the match is weak. Part of the rows lack a size; the others show once, few, many or a class for expanded clones.

J	D	size	V	DNA	CDR3
TRBJ1-2	NA	NA	TRBV6-5	TGTGCCAGCAGGCCCCCTCAGGGCTCTGGCTACACCTTC	CASRPPQGSGYTF
TRBJ1-2	TRBD1	NA	TRBV5-6	TGTGCCAGCAGCTTGGGACAGGGAATCGGGTACTATGGCTACACCTTC	CASSLGQGIGYYGYTF
TRBJ2-3	NA	many	TRBV3-1	TGTGCCAGCAGCACCTCCTCAGATACGCAGTATTTT	CASSTSSDTQYF
TRBJ1-4	NA	many	TRBV7-9	TGTGCCAGCAGCTGGGGAACATCTAATGAAAAACTGTTTTTT	CASSWGTSNEKLFF
TRBJ1-5	NA	many	TRBV7-2	TGTGCCAGCAGCTCTACATTGGACGGCCAGCATTTT	CASSSTLDGQHF
TRBJ1-2	NA	many	TRBV3-1	TGTGCCAGCAGCCAAGTCGCTGGGGGCTACACCTTC	CASSQVAGGYTF
TRBJ2-5	NA	NA	TRBV20-1	TGCAGTGGCGCCTTCCAAGAGACCCAGTACTTC	CSGAFQETQYF
TRBJ1-5	TRBD1	many	TRBV12-3/TRBV12-4	TGTGCCAGCAGTTTAGCCGGACAGGATAAAAATCAGCCCCAGCATTTT	CASSLAGQDKNQPQHF
TRBJ2-1	NA	few	TRBV12-3/TRBV12-4	TGTGCCAGCAGCAGACAGTCCCACAATGAGCAGTTCTTC	CASSRQSHNEQFF
TRBJ1-6	NA	few	TRBV20-1	TGCAGTGCTAGAAGTTCGGCAGGGTGGAATTCACCCCTCCACTTT	CSARSSAGWNSPLHF
TRBJ1-6	NA	many	TRBV28	TGTGCCAGCAGTTCCGGACTGGCTAATTCACCCCTCCACTTT	CASSSGLANSPLHF
TRBJ1-2	NA	many	TRBV7-2	TGTGCCAGCAGCTCCCAACCTGGAGGGCCCAATGGCTACACCTTC	CASSSQPGGPNGYTF
TRBJ2-1	TRBD2	many	TRBV11-2	TGTGCCAGCAGCACGAGCGGGGCCTACAATGAGCAGTTCTTC	CASSTSGAYNEQFF
TRBJ2-2	TRBD2	many	TRBV12-3/TRBV12-4	TGTGCCAGCAGTTTGCAATTGAGGTTCGGGACTAGCGGGAACTTCGTCGGCACCGGGGAGCTGTTTTTT	CASSLQLRFGTSGNFVGTGELFF
TRBJ1-5	TRBD1	few	TRBV6-6	TGTGCCAGCAGAACGACAGGGGGTCATCAGCCCCAGCATTTT	CASRTTGGHQPQHF
TRBJ2-6	TRBD2	few	TRBV29-1	TGCAGCGTTGAAGGAACGGAGCTAGCGGGATTGGACAACGTCCTGACTTTC	CSVEGTELAGLDNVLTF
TRBJ1-3	TRBD1	many	TRBV7-4	TGTGCCAGCAGCTCCACCGGGACAGGGCTGGACACCATATATTTT	CASSSTGTGLDTIYF
TRBJ1-1	NA	many	TRBV5-1	TGCGCCAGCAGCATTCGGAAGAACACTGAAGCTTTCTTT	CASSIRKNTEAFF
TRBJ2-7	TRBD1	many	TRBV9	TGTGCCAGCAGCGTAGCGACGAGGGGGCGGCACGAGCAGTACTTC	CASSVATRGRHEQYF
TRBJ2-4	TRBD1	NA	TRBV12-3/TRBV12-4	TGTGCCAGCAGCCCGCTCGGACAGGGTGTCGTGGGGAACATTCAGTACTTC	CASSPLGQGVVGNIQYF
TRBJ2-7	TRBD2	many	TRBV29-1	TGCAGCGCACTAGCGGGGCCCAAGGGGCAGTACTTC	CSALAGPKGQYF
TRBJ2-4	NA	NA	TRBV21-1	TGTGCCAACAGCAAAGATCCGAGGACTAGCAGCCTACTAGCCAAAAACATTCAGTACTTC	CANSKDPRTSSLLAKNIQYF
TRBJ2-5	NA	NA	TRBV28	TGTGCCAGCAGTTTTCAGAGCGGGCCGTGGGACGAGGAGACCCAGTACTTC	CASSFQSGPWDEETQYF
TRBJ1-2	TRBD1	few	TRBV6-2/TRBV6-3	TGTGCCAGCAGTACTTACGGACAGGGCCTCAACTATGGCTACACCTTC	CASSTYGQGLNYGYTF
TRBJ2-3	NA	many	TRBV20-1	TGCAGTGCTAGAGTGGCAGGGGGCACAGATACGCAGTATTTT	CSARVAGGTDTQYF
TRBJ2-2	NA	many	TRBV4-3	TGCGCCAGCAGCCAAGAGACCGGCGGGGAGCTGTTTTTT	CASSQETGGELFF
TRBJ2-2	NA	few	TRBV27	TGTGCCAGCAGTTTCCCCACTCGAAACGGGGAGCTGTTTTTT	CASSFPTRNGELFF
TRBJ1-1	NA	many	TRBV28	TGTGCCAGCAGGGGGGGCAGGGCGACTGAAGCTTTCTTT	CASRGGRATEAFF
TRBJ2-2	TRBD2	many	TRBV14	TGTGCCAGCAGCCTAGCGGGAGGGAGTACCGGGGAGCTGTTTTTT	CASSLAGGSTGELFF
TRBJ2-1	TRBD1	many	TRBV7-9	TGTGCCAGCAGCTTAGCCTCGACAGGGGAGGATGAGCAGTTCTTC	CASSLASTGEDEQFF
TRBJ1-2	NA	many	TRBV3-1	TGTGCCAGCAGCCAAAGTGGAAAAGGCTACACCTTC	CASSQSGKGYTF
TRBJ2-1	NA	many	TRBV5-1	TGCGCCAGCAGCTTGTCCGGGACGGCCGCCTACAATGAGCAGTTCTTC	CASSLSGTAAYNEQFF
TRBJ1-2	NA	many	TRBV29-1	TGCAGCGCGTCCGTGACAGACATTAACTATGGCTACACCTTC	CSASVTDINYGYTF
TRBJ2-2	NA	NA	TRBV2	TGTGCCAGCAGTGAAGTCGCGGGGGCGGTCGCCGGGGAGCTGTTTTTT	CASSEVAGAVAGELFF
TRBJ1-1	NA	many	TRBV4-1	TGCGCCAGCAGCCAAGAGAGGCCTGCTGAAGCTTTCTTT	CASSQERPAEAFF
TRBJ1-5	NA	many	TRBV20-1	TGCAGTGCGAGGGGCACATCCTCCCGGGGGCCCTATCAGCCCCAGCATTTT	CSARGTSSRGPYQPQHF
TRBJ1-1	NA	many	TRBV7-9	TGTGCCAGCAGCTTAGGAGCCACTGAAGCTTTCTTT	CASSLGATEAFF
TRBJ1-3	NA	many	TRBV7-9	TGTGCCAGCAGCCCGATGGGCCACAGCTCTGGAAACACCATATATTTT	CASSPMGHSSGNTIYF
TRBJ2-7	NA	few	TRBV4-3	TGCGCCAGCAGCCAAGGGGTGGGACTCTACGAGCAGTACTTC	CASSQGVGLYEQYF
TRBJ2-7	NA	many	TRBV7-9	TGTGCCAGCAGCTTAGTTCGGCGGGAACACGAGCAGTACTTC	CASSLVRREHEQYF
TRBJ2-5	NA	many	TRBV18	TGTGCCAGCTCACGGGGGGATCAAGAGACCCAGTACTTC	CASSRGDQETQYF
TRBJ2-5	NA	few	TRBV10-3	TGTGCCATCAGCTACGAGGGCCCCCCTGAAGAGACCCAGTACTTC	CAISYEGPPEETQYF
TRBJ2-6	TRBD2	medium-sized	TRBV28	TGTGCCAGCAGTCCTCCCCTAACGGGAGGGCGAGGGGCCAACGTCCTGACTTTC	CASSPPLTGGRGANVLTF
TRBJ2-7	TRBD1	many	TRBV19	TGTGCCAGTAGTAAGGACAGGTGGTCGGGAGAGCAGTACTTC	CASSKDRWSGEQYF
TRBJ1-2	NA	many	TRBV28	TGTGCCAGCTCCCCCGGGGGGGTTTTCTATGGCTACACCTTC	CASSPGGVFYGYTF
TRBJ2-1	NA	many	TRBV24-1	TGTGCCACCAGTGACCACAGGGCCGAAGGAGGGTTCTTC	CATSDHRAEGGFF
TRBJ2-3	NA	many	TRBV29-1	TGCAGCGGACAGGGGCTAGCGGGGTTCACAGATACGCAGTATTTT	CSGQGLAGFTDTQYF